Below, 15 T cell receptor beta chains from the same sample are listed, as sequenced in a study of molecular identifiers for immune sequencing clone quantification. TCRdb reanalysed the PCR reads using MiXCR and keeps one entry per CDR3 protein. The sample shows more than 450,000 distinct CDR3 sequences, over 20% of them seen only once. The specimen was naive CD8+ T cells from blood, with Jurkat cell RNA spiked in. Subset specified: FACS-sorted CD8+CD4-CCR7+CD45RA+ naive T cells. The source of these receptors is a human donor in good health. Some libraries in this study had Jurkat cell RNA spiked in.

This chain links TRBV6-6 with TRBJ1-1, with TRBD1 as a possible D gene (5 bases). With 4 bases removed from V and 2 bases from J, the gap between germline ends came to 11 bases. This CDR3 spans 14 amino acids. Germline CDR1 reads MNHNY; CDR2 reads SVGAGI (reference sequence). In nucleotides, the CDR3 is TGTGCCAGCAGTTCCGCGGACATTAACACTGAAGCTTTCTTT. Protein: CASSSADINTEAFF.

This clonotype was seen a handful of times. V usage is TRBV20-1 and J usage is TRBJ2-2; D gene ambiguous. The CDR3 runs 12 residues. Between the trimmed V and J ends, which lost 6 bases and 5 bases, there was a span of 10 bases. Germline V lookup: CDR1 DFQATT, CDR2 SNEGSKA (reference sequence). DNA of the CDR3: TGCAGTGCGTCTCAAATGACCGGGGAGCTGTTTTTT. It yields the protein CSASQMTGELFF.

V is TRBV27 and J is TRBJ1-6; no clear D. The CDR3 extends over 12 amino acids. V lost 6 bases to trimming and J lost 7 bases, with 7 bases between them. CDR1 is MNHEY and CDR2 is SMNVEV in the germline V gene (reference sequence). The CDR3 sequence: CASRLGNSPLHF. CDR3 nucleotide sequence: TGTGCCAGCAGACTTGGGAATTCACCCCTCCACTTT.

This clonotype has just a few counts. CDR3 bases: TGCGCCAGCAGCCAAGATGGAAGGGGATCCTCTGGAAACACCATATATTTT. Translation gives CASSQDGRGSSGNTIYF. This chain uses TRBV4-3 with TRBJ1-3; D perhaps matches TRBD1 (5 bases). Germline V gene lookup returns CDR1 LGHNA and CDR2 YSLEER. Trimming left V 0 bases short and J 0 bases short, with 12 bases between. The CDR3 contains 17 residues.

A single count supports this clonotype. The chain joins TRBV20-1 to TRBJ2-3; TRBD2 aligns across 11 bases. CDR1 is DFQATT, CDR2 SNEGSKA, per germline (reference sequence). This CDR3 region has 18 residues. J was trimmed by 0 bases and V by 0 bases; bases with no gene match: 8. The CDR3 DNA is TGCAGTGCTAGAGATCGGGTAGCGGGAGGGGTGAGCACAGATACGCAGTATTTT. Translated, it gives CSARDRVAGGVSTDTQYF.

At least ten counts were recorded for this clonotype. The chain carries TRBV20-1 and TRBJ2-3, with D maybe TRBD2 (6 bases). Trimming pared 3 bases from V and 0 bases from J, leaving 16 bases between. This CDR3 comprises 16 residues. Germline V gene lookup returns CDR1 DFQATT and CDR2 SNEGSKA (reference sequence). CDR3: CSASSYGGISTDTQYF. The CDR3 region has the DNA TGCAGTGCTAGTTCTTACGGAGGGATTAGCACAGATACGCAGTATTTT.

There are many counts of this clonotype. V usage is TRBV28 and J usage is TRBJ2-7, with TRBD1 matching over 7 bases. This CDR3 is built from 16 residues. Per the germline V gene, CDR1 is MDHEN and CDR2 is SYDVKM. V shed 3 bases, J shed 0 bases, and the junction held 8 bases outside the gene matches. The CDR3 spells CASSLSPWDSSYEQYF. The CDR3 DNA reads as TGTGCCAGCAGTTTGAGTCCTTGGGACAGCTCCTACGAGCAGTACTTC.

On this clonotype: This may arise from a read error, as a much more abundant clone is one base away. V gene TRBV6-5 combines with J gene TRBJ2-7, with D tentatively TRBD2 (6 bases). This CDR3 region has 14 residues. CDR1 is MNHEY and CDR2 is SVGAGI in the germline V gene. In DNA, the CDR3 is TGTGCCAGCAGTTACGACGGGAGTCAGTACGATCAGTACTTC. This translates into CASSYDGSQYDQYF.

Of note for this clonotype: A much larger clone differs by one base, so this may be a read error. CDR3 nucleotide sequence: TGTGCCAGCAGCTTAGAGGTTGTCGCCCTCTACGATGAGCAGTTCTTC. Translated: CASSLEVVALYDEQFF. The chain combines TRBV7-2 with TRBJ2-1; the D is unclear. Germline loops: CDR1 SGHTA, CDR2 FQGNSA. The CDR3 is 16 amino acids. Filled out from reference TRBV7-2 and TRBJ2-1, the complete variable domain reads GAGVSQSPSNKVTEKGKDVELRCDPISGHTALYWYRQSLGQGLEFLIYFQGNSAPDKSGLPSDRFSAERTGGSVSTLTIQRTQQEDSAVYLCASSLEVVALYDEQFFGPGTRLTVL.

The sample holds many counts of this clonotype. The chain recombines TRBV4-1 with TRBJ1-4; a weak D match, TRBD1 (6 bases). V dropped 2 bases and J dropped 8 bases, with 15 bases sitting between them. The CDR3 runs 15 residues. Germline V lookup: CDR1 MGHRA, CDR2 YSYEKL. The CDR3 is CASSQKGGGGEKLFF. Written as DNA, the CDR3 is TGCGCCAGCAGCCAAAAGGGGGGTGGGGGGGAAAAACTGTTTTTT.

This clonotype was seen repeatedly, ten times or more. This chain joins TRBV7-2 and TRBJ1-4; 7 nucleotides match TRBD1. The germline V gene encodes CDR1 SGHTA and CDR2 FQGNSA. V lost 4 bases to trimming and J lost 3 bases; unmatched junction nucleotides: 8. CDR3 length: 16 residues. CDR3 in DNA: TGTGCCAGCAGCTATAGACAGGGATGGCCTAATGAAAAACTGTTTTTT. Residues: CASSYRQGWPNEKLFF.

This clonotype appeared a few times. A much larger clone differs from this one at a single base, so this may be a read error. Written as DNA, the CDR3 is TGTGCCGTGCAAGGGTCCTGGAACGCTGAAGCTTTCTTT. This translates into CAVQGSWNAEAFF. The chain is built from TRBV6-5 and TRBJ1-1; D unresolved. Germline CDR1 reads MNHEY; CDR2 reads SVGAGI. The CDR3 loop spans 13 amino acids.

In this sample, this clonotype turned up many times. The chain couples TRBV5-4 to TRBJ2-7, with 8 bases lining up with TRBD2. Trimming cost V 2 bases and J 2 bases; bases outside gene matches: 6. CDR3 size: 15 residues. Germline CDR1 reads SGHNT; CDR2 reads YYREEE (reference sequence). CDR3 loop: CASSLGSGTPYEQYF. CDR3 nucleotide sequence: TGTGCCAGCAGCTTAGGTAGCGGGACACCCTACGAGCAGTACTTC.

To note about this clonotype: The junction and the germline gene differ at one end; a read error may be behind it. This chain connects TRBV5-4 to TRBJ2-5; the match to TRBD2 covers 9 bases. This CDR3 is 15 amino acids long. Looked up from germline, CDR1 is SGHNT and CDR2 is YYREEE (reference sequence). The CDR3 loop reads CVSSFSAGGLETQYF. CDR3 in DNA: TGTGTCAGCAGCTTCTCGGCGGGGGGGCTAGAGACCCAGTACTTC.

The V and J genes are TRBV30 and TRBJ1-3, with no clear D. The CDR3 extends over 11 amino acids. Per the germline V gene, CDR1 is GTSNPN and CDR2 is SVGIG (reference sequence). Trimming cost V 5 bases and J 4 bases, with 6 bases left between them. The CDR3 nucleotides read TGTGCCTGGGAGCAGGGAAACACCATATATTTT. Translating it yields CAWEQGNTIYF. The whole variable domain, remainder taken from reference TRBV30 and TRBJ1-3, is SQTIHQWPATLVQPVGSPLSLECTVEGTSNPNLYWYRQAAGRGLQLLFYSVGIGQISSEVPQNLSASRPQDRQFILSSKKLLLSDSGFYLCAWEQGNTIYFGEGSWLTVV.